This T cell receptor beta chain was sequenced for a study of blood T cell repertoires in COVID-19. As for the study in general: There were acute and convalescent COVID-19 samples, and they came from the United States, Italy and Spain. T cells, B-cell-depleted T cells, or PBMCs supplied cDNA or gDNA.

The germline V and J ends were trimmed by 0 bases and 3 bases, with 11 bases remaining between them. This CDR3 is 15 amino acids long. Germline V gives CDR1 MNHNS, CDR2 SASEGT. The method was immunoSEQ multiplex PCR; TCRdb's version includes in-frame clones alone and lacks a portion of them. The top ten clones hold 16% of a sample with about 120,000 clones, 80% of them seen once. This clone was detected only a few times. Sequenced sample: peripheral blood. This chain uses TRBV6-1 with TRBJ1-2; TRBD1 is a possible D gene (5 bases). This receptor was taken from a man aged 55 to 69 with active or convalescent COVID-19. The CDR3 spells CASSEAGHLYYGYTF. DNA of the CDR3: TGTGCCAGCAGTGAAGCAGGACATCTATACTATGGCTACACCTTC.